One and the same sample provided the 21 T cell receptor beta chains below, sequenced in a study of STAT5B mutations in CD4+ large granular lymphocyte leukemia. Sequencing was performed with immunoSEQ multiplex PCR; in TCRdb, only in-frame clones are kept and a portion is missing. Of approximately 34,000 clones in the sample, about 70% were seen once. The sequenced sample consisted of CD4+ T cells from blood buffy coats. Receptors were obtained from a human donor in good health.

CDR3 residues: CASSLALIEAEAFF. The DNA for the CDR3 is TGTGCCAGCAGCTTAGCGTTGATAGAGGCTGAAGCTTTCTTT. The rearrangement links TRBV7-8 to TRBJ1-1; no definite D call. The germline CDR1 and CDR2 sequences are SGHVS and FQNEAQ. This CDR3 spans 14 amino acids. Trimming pared 0 bases from V and 6 bases from J, leaving 11 bases between.

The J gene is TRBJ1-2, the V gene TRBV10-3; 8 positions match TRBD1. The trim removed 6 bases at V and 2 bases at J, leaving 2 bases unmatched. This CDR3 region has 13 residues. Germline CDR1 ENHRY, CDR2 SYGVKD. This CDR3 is CAIRDRENYGYTF. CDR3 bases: TGTGCCATCAGGGACAGGGAAAACTATGGCTACACCTTC.

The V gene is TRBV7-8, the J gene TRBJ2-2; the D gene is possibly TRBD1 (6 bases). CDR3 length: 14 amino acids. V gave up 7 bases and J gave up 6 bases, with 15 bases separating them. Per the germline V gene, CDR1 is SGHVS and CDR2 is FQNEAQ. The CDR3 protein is CASILGGSAGELFF. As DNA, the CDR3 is TGTGCCAGCATTTTAGGGGGATCAGCCGGGGAGCTGTTTTTT.

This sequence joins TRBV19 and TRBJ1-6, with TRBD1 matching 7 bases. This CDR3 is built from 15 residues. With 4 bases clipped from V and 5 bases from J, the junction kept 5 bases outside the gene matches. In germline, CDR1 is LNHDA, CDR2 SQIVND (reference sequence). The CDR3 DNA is TGTGCCAGTAGTACCCGGGACAGTGATAATTCACCCCTCCACTTT. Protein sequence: CASSTRDSDNSPLHF.

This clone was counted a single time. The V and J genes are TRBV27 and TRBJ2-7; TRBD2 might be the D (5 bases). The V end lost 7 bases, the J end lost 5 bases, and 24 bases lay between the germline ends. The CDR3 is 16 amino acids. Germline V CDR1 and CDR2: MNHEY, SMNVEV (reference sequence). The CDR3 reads CASTLGRGPGLHEQYF. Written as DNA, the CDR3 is TGTGCCAGCACCTTGGGCCGCGGGCCCGGTCTTCACGAGCAGTACTTC.

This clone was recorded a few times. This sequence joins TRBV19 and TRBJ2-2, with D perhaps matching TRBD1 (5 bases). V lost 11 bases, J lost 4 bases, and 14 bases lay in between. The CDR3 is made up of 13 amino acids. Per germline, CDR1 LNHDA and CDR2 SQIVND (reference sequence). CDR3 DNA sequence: TGTGCCGCCCAGGGCCTATTCACCGGGGAGCTGTTTTTT. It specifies CAAQGLFTGELFF.

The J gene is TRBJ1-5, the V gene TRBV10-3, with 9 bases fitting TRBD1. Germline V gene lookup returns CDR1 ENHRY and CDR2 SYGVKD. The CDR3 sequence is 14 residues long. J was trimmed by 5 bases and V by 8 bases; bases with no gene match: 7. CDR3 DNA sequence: TGTGCCATCGGGGGACAGGGAGGCGATCAGCCCCAGCATTTT. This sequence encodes CAIGGQGGDQPQHF.

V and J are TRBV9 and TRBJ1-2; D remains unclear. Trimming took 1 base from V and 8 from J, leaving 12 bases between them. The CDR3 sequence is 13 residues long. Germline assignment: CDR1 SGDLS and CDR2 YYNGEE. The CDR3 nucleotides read TGTGCCAGCAGCGTACCCGGACCCTCAGGCTACACCTTC. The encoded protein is CASSVPGPSGYTF.

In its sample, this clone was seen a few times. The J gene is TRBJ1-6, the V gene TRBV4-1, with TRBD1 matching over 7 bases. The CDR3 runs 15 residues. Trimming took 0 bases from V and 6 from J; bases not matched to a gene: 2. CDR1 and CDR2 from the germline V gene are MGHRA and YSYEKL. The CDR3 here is CASSQEGQPNSPLHF. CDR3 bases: TGCGCCAGCAGCCAAGAGGGACAGCCTAATTCACCCCTCCACTTT.

The DNA for the CDR3 is TGCAGCGTTGTGGAGCTCCAAGAGACCCAGTACTTC. Amino acid sequence: CSVVELQETQYF. This sequence joins TRBV29-1 and TRBJ2-5, with D unclear. V shed 4 bases and J shed 1 base, with 7 bases lying between them. The CDR3 contains 12 residues. The germline CDR1 and CDR2 sequences are SQVTM and ANQGSEA.

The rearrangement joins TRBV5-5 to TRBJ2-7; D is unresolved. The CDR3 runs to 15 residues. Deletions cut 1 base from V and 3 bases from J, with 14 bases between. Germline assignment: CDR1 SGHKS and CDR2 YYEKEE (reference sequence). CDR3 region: CASSLTITEDYEQYF. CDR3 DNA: TGTGCCAGCAGCTTGACGATTACGGAAGACTACGAGCAGTACTTC. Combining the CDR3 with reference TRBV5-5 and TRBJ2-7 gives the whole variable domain DAGVTQSPTHLIKTRGQQVTLRCSPISGHKSVSWYQQVLGQGPQFIFQYYEKEERGRGNFPDRFSARQFPNYSSELNVNALLLGDSALYLCASSLTITEDYEQYFGPGTRLTVT.

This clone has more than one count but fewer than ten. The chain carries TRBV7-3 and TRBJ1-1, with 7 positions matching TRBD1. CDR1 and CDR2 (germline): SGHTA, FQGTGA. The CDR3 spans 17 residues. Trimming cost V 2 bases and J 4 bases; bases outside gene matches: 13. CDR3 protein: CASSLGTAAVGGTEAFF. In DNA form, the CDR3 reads TGTGCCAGCAGCTTAGGGACAGCGGCCGTCGGGGGCACTGAAGCTTTCTTT.

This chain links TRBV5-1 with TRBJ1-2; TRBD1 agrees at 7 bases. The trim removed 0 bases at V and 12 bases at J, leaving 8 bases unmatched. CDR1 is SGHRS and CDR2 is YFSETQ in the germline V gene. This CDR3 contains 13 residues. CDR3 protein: CASSLATGNFHTF. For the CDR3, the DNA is TGCGCCAGCAGCTTGGCGACAGGGAATTTCCACACCTTC. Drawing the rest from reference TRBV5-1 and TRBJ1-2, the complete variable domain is KAGVTQTPRYLIKTRGQQVTLSCSPISGHRSVSWYQQTPGQGLQFLFEYFSETQRNKGNFPGRFSGRQFSNSRSEMNVSTLELGDSALYLCASSLATGNFHTFGSGTRLTVV.

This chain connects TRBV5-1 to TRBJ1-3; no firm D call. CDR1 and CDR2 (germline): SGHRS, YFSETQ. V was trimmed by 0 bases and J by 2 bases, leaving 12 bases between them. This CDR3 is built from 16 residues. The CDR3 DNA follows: TGCGCCAGCAGCTTGGCTATGGCTGGGGCTGGAAACACCATATATTTT. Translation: CASSLAMAGAGNTIYF.

CDR3 coding DNA: TGCAGTGCTAGCCAATACAATGAGCAGTTCTTC. Translation gives CSASQYNEQFF. J is TRBJ2-1 and V is TRBV20-1, with D unresolved. Trimming removed 3 bases at V and 4 bases at J, with 4 bases between. The CDR3 is 11 residues long. The germline CDR1 and CDR2 sequences are DFQATT and SNEGSKA (reference sequence).

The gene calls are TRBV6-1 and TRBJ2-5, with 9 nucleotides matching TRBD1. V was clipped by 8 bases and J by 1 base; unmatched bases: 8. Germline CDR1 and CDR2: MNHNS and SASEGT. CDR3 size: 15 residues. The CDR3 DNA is TGTGCCAGCTCCGAATTGGGACAGGGCCAAGAGACCCAGTACTTC. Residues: CASSELGQGQETQYF.

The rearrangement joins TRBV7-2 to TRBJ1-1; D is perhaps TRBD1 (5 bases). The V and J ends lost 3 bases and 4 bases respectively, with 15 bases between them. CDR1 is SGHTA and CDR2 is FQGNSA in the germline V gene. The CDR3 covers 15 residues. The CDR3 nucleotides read TGTGCCAGCAGCTTCTTCTCCCGGGGGATCACTGAAGCTTTCTTT. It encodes CASSFFSRGITEAFF. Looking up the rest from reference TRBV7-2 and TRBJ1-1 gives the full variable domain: GAGVSQSPSNKVTEKGKDVELRCDPISGHTALYWYRQSLGQGLEFLIYFQGNSAPDKSGLPSDRFSAERTGGSVSTLTIQRTQQEDSAVYLCASSFFSRGITEAFFGQGTRLTVV.

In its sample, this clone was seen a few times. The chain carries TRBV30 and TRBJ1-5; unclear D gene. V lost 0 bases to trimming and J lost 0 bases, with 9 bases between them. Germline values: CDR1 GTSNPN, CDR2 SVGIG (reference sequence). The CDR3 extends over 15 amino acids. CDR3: CAWSVDRVSNQPQHF. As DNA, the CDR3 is TGTGCCTGGAGTGTCGACCGAGTTAGCAATCAGCCCCAGCATTTT.

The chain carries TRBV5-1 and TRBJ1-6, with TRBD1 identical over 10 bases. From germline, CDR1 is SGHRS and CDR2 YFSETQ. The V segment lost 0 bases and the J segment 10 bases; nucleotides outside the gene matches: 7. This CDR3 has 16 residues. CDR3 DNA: TGCGCCAGCAGCTTGGTAGGACAGGGGGACAGATCACCCCTCCACTTT. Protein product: CASSLVGQGDRSPLHF.

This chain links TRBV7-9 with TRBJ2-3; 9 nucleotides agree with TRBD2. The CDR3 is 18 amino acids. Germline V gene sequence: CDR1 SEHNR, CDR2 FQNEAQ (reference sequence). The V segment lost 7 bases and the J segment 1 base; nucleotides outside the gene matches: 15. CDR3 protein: CASTLVPTRTSGTDTQYF. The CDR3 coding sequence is TGTGCCAGCACCTTGGTCCCAACAAGGACTAGCGGCACAGATACGCAGTATTTT.

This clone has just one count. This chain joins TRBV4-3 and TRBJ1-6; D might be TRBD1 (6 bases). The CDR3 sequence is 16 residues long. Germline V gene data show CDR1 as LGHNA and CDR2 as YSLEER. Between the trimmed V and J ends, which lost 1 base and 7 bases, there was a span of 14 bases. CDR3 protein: CASSQAPGAGNSPLHF. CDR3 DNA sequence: TGCGCCAGCAGCCAAGCCCCAGGGGCCGGGAATTCACCCCTCCACTTT.